These 10 T cell receptor beta chains were sequenced from one sample in a study of T cells after yellow fever vaccination. TCRdb itself ran the 5' RACE reads through MiXCR, one entry per CDR3 protein. The sample holds some 600,000 distinct CDR3 sequences, about 15% seen once. The starting material was PBMCs, obtained about 5 days after the first yellow fever vaccination. These TCRs come from a man in his late teens or twenties who received the YFV17D yellow fever vaccine.

This chain connects TRBV2 to TRBJ2-7; TRBD1 or TRBD2 may be the D gene (5 bases each). This CDR3 region has 14 residues. Trimming removed 7 bases at V and 2 bases at J, with 15 bases between. Per the germline V gene, CDR1 is SNHLY and CDR2 is FYNNEI. The CDR3: CASTSGTGPYEQYF. CDR3 bases: TGTGCCAGCACATCCGGGACCGGACCCTACGAGCAGTACTTC. The full variable domain, with the rest looked up from reference TRBV2 and TRBJ2-7, is EPEVTQTPSHQVTQMGQEVILRCVPISNHLYFYWYRQILGQKVEFLVSFYNNEISEKSEIFDDQFSVERPDGSNFTLKIRSTKLEDSAMYFCASTSGTGPYEQYFGPGTRLTVT.

This chain joins TRBV12-3 or TRBV12-4 and TRBJ2-2; tentative D call: TRBD2 (6 bases). This CDR3 comprises 15 residues. Between the trimmed V and J ends, which lost 3 bases and 4 bases, there was a span of 12 bases. CDR3 sequence reads: CASSLYGGTTGELFF. The CDR3 DNA reads as TGTGCCAGCAGTTTGTATGGGGGGACCACCGGGGAGCTGTTTTTT.

This clonotype has a handful of counts. J is TRBJ2-2 and V is TRBV5-5, with 10 bases identical to TRBD1. The CDR3 has 14 residues. CDR1 and CDR2 from the germline V gene are SGHKS and YYEKEE (reference sequence). Trimming at V came to 4 bases and at J to 6 bases, leaving 3 bases not matched to a gene. DNA of the CDR3: TGTGCCAGCAGCGGGGACAGGGGATCCGGGGAGCTGTTTTTT. It specifies CASSGDRGSGELFF.

The chain uses TRBV7-2 and TRBJ2-7; 8 nucleotides align to TRBD2. V dropped 2 bases and J dropped 2; count of bases not matched to a gene: 5. The CDR3 consists of 15 residues. CDR1 is SGHTA and CDR2 is FQGNSA in the germline V gene. CDR3 bases: TGTGCCAGCAGCTTATCCGGCGGGGGGACCTACGAGCAGTACGTC. Translation: CASSLSGGGTYEQYV.

V and J are TRBV5-4 and TRBJ2-7; 7 bases are a match to TRBD2. The V segment lost 4 bases and the J segment 1 base; nucleotides outside the gene matches: 8. Germline CDR1 SGHNT, CDR2 YYREEE (reference sequence). The CDR3 spans 15 residues. CDR3 sequence reads: CASSPMLAESYEQYF. For the CDR3, the DNA is TGTGCCAGCAGCCCGATGCTAGCGGAGTCCTACGAGCAGTACTTC.

The chain recombines TRBV6-1 with TRBJ1-1; D call uncertain. With 1 base removed from V and 7 bases from J, the gap between germline ends came to 4 bases. The germline V gene has CDR1 MNHNS and CDR2 SASEGT. The CDR3 contains 11 residues. The CDR3, as DNA: TGTGCCAGCAGTGAAGGGGGTGAAGCTTTCTTT. It translates to CASSEGGEAFF.

The chain links TRBV7-2 to TRBJ2-3; no clear D gene. Trimming took 3 bases from V and 4 from J, leaving 8 bases between them. There are 13 residues in the CDR3. Germline V CDR1 and CDR2: SGHTA, FQGNSA. DNA for the CDR3: TGTGCCAGCAGCTTCATCTTCTCAGATACGCAGTATTTT. Translating it yields CASSFIFSDTQYF.

This clonotype occurred a few times. The CDR3 DNA follows: TGTGCCAGCAGCTCCACAGGGGCTTCCTACGAGCAGTACGTC. Its protein product is CASSSTGASYEQYV. This chain joins TRBV7-9 and TRBJ2-7; TRBD1 matches at 7 bases. Germline V gene sequence: CDR1 SEHNR, CDR2 FQNEAQ (reference sequence). This CDR3 comprises 14 residues. J gave up 1 base and V 4 bases, and 4 bases lay outside the gene matches.

This clonotype appeared a few times. J is TRBJ2-3 and V is TRBV20-1; no definite D call. CDR3 size: 13 residues. Trimming left V 2 bases short and J 5 bases short, with 11 bases between. Germline V gene sequence: CDR1 DFQATT, CDR2 SNEGSKA (reference sequence). DNA of the CDR3: TGCAGTGCTAGAACATCTCTTGGAGATACGCAGTATTTT. As protein: CSARTSLGDTQYF.

This clonotype appeared a few times. The V call is TRBV11-2, the J call TRBJ1-1; D not certain. The germline V gene has CDR1 SGHAT and CDR2 FQNNGV. Trimming left V 5 bases short and J 6 bases short, with 16 bases between. This CDR3 has 14 residues. The CDR3 sequence is CASSHTWERAEAFF. The CDR3 region has the DNA TGTGCCAGCAGCCACACCTGGGAACGGGCTGAAGCTTTCTTT.